This T cell receptor beta chain was recovered during a study of cytomegalovirus exposure and HLA in healthy donors. A note on this clone: Its antigen is still unknown.

The PCR was carried out with 60 Vbeta primers and 13 Jbeta primers. Assay used: immunoSEQ multiplex PCR; TCRdb lists only in-frame clones, some missing. The repertoire has approximately 130,000 clones, more than 80% of them found once; the top ten carry less than 7%. Study results and limitations: The authors listed 180 or so TCR beta chains as cytomegalovirus-associated.

This sequence originates from a woman in her twenties or thirties in good health and CMV-seropositive. What was sequenced was PBMCs.

For the CDR3, the DNA is TGTGCCAGCTTAAAAGGGGGTGTATGGCCCCAGCATTTT. Translation: CASLKGGVWPQHF. The chain couples TRBV6-6 to TRBJ1-5; possible D gene TRBD1, 6 bases. The CDR3 is made up of 13 amino acids. The germline V gene encodes CDR1 MNHNY and CDR2 SVGAGI (reference sequence). V dropped 8 bases and J dropped 9 bases, with 17 bases sitting between them.